The 11 T cell receptor beta chains below come from one sample, sequenced in a study of blood T cell repertoires in COVID-19. The protocol was immunoSEQ multiplex PCR, while the TCRdb copy is restricted to in-frame clones and leaves out a portion. The sample yields 200,000 to 250,000 clones, roughly 80% seen once. Sequencing was done on a sample of peripheral blood. Receptors originate from an elderly woman with COVID-19, enrolled during active disease.

This clone came up a few times. The J gene is TRBJ1-5, the V gene TRBV24-1; D possibly corresponds to TRBD1 (5 bases). V was shortened by 8 bases and J by 2 bases, with 18 bases between the two germline ends. This CDR3 contains 16 residues. Looked up from germline, CDR1 is KGHDR and CDR2 is SFDVKD. The CDR3 DNA follows: TGTGCCACCATCGGCATCAGGGATTCTGGCAATCAGCCCCAGCATTTT. Its protein is CATIGIRDSGNQPQHF.

The chain links TRBV19 to TRBJ1-4, with D possibly TRBD1 on 5 matching bases. The V end lost 5 bases, the J end lost 7 bases, and 11 bases lay between the germline ends. CDR3 length: 13 residues. The germline gives CDR1 LNHDA, CDR2 SQIVND (reference sequence). CDR3 coding DNA: TGTGCCAGTAGTTCCCGACAGCGTGAAAAACTGTTTTTT. The encoded protein is CASSSRQREKLFF.

The CDR3 DNA reads TGTGCCAGCAGCCCCTTAGACAGGGGACCCTACGAGCAGTACTTC. It encodes CASSPLDRGPYEQYF. This sequence joins TRBV27 and TRBJ2-7, with 8 positions matching TRBD1. The germline V gene has CDR1 MNHEY and CDR2 SMNVEV (reference sequence). J was trimmed by 2 bases and V by 6 bases; bases with no gene match: 9. The CDR3 extends over 15 amino acids.

The chain recombines TRBV19 with TRBJ1-2; possible D gene TRBD1, 6 bases. The germline CDR1 and CDR2 sequences are LNHDA and SQIVND (reference sequence). CDR3 length equals 15 residues. V lost 2 bases and J 4 bases, leaving 14 bases between the germline ends. The CDR3 region has the DNA TGTGCCAGTAGTATATCCGCCAGGGGACGCTATGGCTACACCTTC. Its protein product is CASSISARGRYGYTF.

This clone was detected a few times. The chain recombines TRBV18 with TRBJ2-2; maybe TRBD1 (5 bases). The ends were cut back, 7 bases at V and 1 base at J, with 10 bases in the middle. Germline values: CDR1 KGHSH, CDR2 LQKENI. The CDR3 sequence is 14 residues long. In nucleotides, the CDR3 is TGTGCCAGCTTTCAGGGCCAGAACACCGGGGAGCTGTTTTTT. This codes for CASFQGQNTGELFF.

The genes are TRBV7-2 and TRBJ2-7; weak D call: TRBD1 (6 bases). The ends were cut back, 8 bases at V and 7 bases at J, with 21 bases in the middle. CDR3 length: 14 amino acids. CDR1 is SGHTA and CDR2 is FQGNSA in the germline V gene. CDR3 region: CASGRPPPQGEQYF. The CDR3 DNA sequence: TGTGCCAGCGGCCGCCCCCCCCCGCAGGGGGAGCAGTACTTC.

This clone has just a few counts. The chain uses TRBV19 and TRBJ1-6; TRBD1 might be the D (6 bases). CDR3 size: 18 residues. Trimming stripped 1 base from V and 5 bases from J, with 18 bases between. Germline V CDR1 and CDR2: LNHDA, SQIVND (reference sequence). The CDR3 nucleotides read TGTGCCAGTAGTATAGTTGGTCTGGAACAGGGCGATAATTCACCCCTCCACTTT. As protein: CASSIVGLEQGDNSPLHF.

This clone was seen more than once but under ten times. The J gene is TRBJ1-2, the V gene TRBV30; perhaps TRBD1 as D (5 bases). The CDR3 sequence is 13 residues long. The germline CDR1 and CDR2 sequences are GTSNPN and SVGIG (reference sequence). V was trimmed by 2 bases and J by 7 bases, leaving 14 bases between them. For the CDR3, the DNA is TGTGCCTGGAGTACTGGGCAGGGCGGTGGCTACACCTTC. Translating it yields CAWSTGQGGGYTF.

The genes are TRBV3-1 (or the pseudogene TRBV3-2) and TRBJ1-6; 7 bases fit TRBD1. There are 14 residues in the CDR3. Germline V gene lookup returns CDR1 LGHDT and CDR2 YNNKEL (reference sequence). The V segment lost 6 bases and the J segment 8 bases; nucleotides outside the gene matches: 7. Here the CDR3 reads CASSRGQADSPLHF. The CDR3 region has the DNA TGTGCCAGCAGTCGCGGACAGGCGGATTCACCCCTCCACTTT.

This chain joins TRBV12-3 or TRBV12-4 and TRBJ1-2; possibly TRBD1 for D (6 bases). The CDR3 contains 13 residues. Trimming pared 6 bases from V and 7 bases from J, leaving 15 bases between. CDR3 DNA: TGTGCCAGCAGACCAGGGGATTTACGTGGCTACACCTTC. It encodes CASRPGDLRGYTF.

The chain is built from TRBV28 and TRBJ2-5; 11 positions match TRBD2. From germline, CDR1 is MDHEN and CDR2 SYDVKM. Trimming removed 7 bases from V and 5 bases from J; junction bases left unmatched: 15. This CDR3 region has 17 residues. As DNA, the CDR3 is TGTGCCAGCACCTCCCCTCGGGGTCTAGCGGGAGGTGAGACCCAGTACTTC. It translates to CASTSPRGLAGGETQYF.